This TCR beta chain was observed in a study of cytomegalovirus exposure and HLA in healthy donors. As concerns this clone: The target antigen is unknown.

Study-wide results and limits: Per published accounts, TCR beta sequences correctly predicted the HLA-A and HLA-B alleles of most subjects. Immune exposure information comprised only CMV serostatus. The study labeled more than 150 TCR beta chains cytomegalovirus-associated.

The CDR3 length is 14 residues. Trimming cost V 3 bases and J 3 bases, with 12 bases left between them. Germline CDR1 and CDR2: SGHNT and YYREEE (reference sequence). The PCR contained 60 Vbeta and 13 Jbeta primers. TCRdb's table, derived via immunoSEQ multiplex PCR, lists solely in-frame clones and lacks some. The sample carries approximately 150,000 clones, 73% recorded once. The sequence derives from a woman aged 18 to 35 in good health and CMV-seropositive. The rearrangement joins TRBV5-4 to TRBJ1-1, with D perhaps TRBD1 (6 bases). The sample consisted of PBMCs. For the CDR3, the DNA is TGTGCCAGCAGCTCAGGACAGTATGACACTGAAGCTTTCTTT. It specifies CASSSGQYDTEAFF.